These T cell receptor beta chains were read from a single sample in a study of cytomegalovirus exposure and HLA in healthy donors. Assay used: immunoSEQ multiplex PCR; TCRdb lists only in-frame clones, some missing. The data show more than 110,000 clones, with 70% to 75% seen just once and 1.3% held by the top ten. The sequencing sample was made of PBMCs. The receptors were gathered from a woman between 35 and 50 years old in good health and CMV-seronegative. Both conserved end residues are part of each CDR3. A D gene is named only where the DNA matches it firmly. Not every row has a clone size; where given, it reads once, few, many or a size class.

d_gene: .
v_gene: TRBV15
abundance: .
j_gene: TRBJ2-1
CDR3nt: TGTGCCACCAGCAGGGGGGGGCGCTCCTACAATGAGCAGTTCTTC
CDR3aa: CATSRGGRSYNEQFF

d_gene: .
v_gene: TRBV15
abundance: .
j_gene: TRBJ2-5
CDR3nt: TGTGCCACCAGCAGAGGTGGGGGGGGGCGAGAGACCCAGTACTTC
CDR3aa: CATSRGGGGRETQYF

d_gene: TRBD2
v_gene: TRBV19
abundance: once
j_gene: TRBJ2-5
CDR3nt: TGTGCCAGTAAGGGTCTAGCGGGGCGTCCGGGCGAGGAGACCCAGTACTTC
CDR3aa: CASKGLAGRPGEETQYF

d_gene: TRBD2
v_gene: TRBV10-3
abundance: .
j_gene: TRBJ2-3
CDR3nt: TGTGCCATCAGGGACAAGCGGGGGGCTAGCACAGATACGCAGTATTTT
CDR3aa: CAIRDKRGASTDTQYF

d_gene: .
v_gene: TRBV2
abundance: once
j_gene: TRBJ2-1
CDR3nt: TGTGCCAGCAAACAGGTGGACAATGAGCAGTTCTTC
CDR3aa: CASKQVDNEQFF

d_gene: TRBD1
v_gene: TRBV13
abundance: .
j_gene: TRBJ2-2
CDR3nt: TGTGCCAGCAGCTTGACCACCGGGACAGGGGGCACCGGGGAGCTGTTTTTT
CDR3aa: CASSLTTGTGGTGELFF

d_gene: .
v_gene: TRBV12-5
abundance: .
j_gene: TRBJ1-1
CDR3nt: TGTGCTAGTGCCCCTGCGGGAGGGGTGAACACTGAAGCTTTCTTT
CDR3aa: CASAPAGGVNTEAFF

d_gene: .
v_gene: TRBV28
abundance: once
j_gene: TRBJ1-2
CDR3nt: TGTGCCAGCAGTTTGGGGAGTGGCTACACCTTC
CDR3aa: CASSLGSGYTF

d_gene: .
v_gene: TRBV9
abundance: once
j_gene: TRBJ1-6
CDR3nt: TGTGCCAGCAGCAAGACAGCCGACGACGATGATTCACCCCTCCACTTT
CDR3aa: CASSKTADDDDSPLHF

d_gene: .
v_gene: TRBV6-1
abundance: .
j_gene: TRBJ2-5
CDR3nt: TGTGCCAGCAGAGAGACAATACAGGTTGTCGAGACCCAGTACTTC
CDR3aa: CASRETIQVVETQYF

d_gene: TRBD1
v_gene: TRBV7-9
abundance: .
j_gene: TRBJ2-7
CDR3nt: TGTGCCAGCAGCTTAGCGCCGGGACAGGGTTATCCCTACGAGCAGTACTTC
CDR3aa: CASSLAPGQGYPYEQYF

d_gene: TRBD1
v_gene: TRBV5-6
abundance: .
j_gene: TRBJ1-6
CDR3nt: TGTGCCAGCAGCTTGGGGACAGGGAATGCTCGGCCCCTCCACTTT
CDR3aa: CASSLGTGNARPLHF

d_gene: .
v_gene: TRBV6-5
abundance: .
j_gene: TRBJ1-1
CDR3nt: TGTGCCAGCAGTCACGGGGGGGTAGCTTTCTTT
CDR3aa: CASSHGGVAFF

d_gene: .
v_gene: TRBV11-2
abundance: .
j_gene: TRBJ2-3
CDR3nt: TGTGCCAGCAGCCCGACCAGGGGCAGCACAGATACGCAGTATTTT
CDR3aa: CASSPTRGSTDTQYF

d_gene: TRBD2
v_gene: TRBV4-1
abundance: few
j_gene: TRBJ2-7
CDR3nt: TGCGCCAGCAGCCAAGATATAGGACTAGCGGGGGGCCTCTCCTACGAGCAGTACTTC
CDR3aa: CASSQDIGLAGGLSYEQYF

d_gene: TRBD1
v_gene: TRBV29-1
abundance: .
j_gene: TRBJ1-1
CDR3nt: TGCAGCGTTGAAAGGGACAGGAACACTGAAGCTTTCTTT
CDR3aa: CSVERDRNTEAFF

d_gene: .
v_gene: TRBV6-1
abundance: .
j_gene: TRBJ2-1
CDR3nt: TGTGCCAGCCAGCCCGGGGGAGCGTACAATGAGCAGTTCTTC
CDR3aa: CASQPGGAYNEQFF

d_gene: .
v_gene: TRBV5-1
abundance: .
j_gene: TRBJ2-5
CDR3nt: TGCGCCAGCAGCTTGGCAGGGGAACAAGAGACCCAGTACTTC
CDR3aa: CASSLAGEQETQYF

d_gene: .
v_gene: TRBV9
abundance: few
j_gene: TRBJ1-5
CDR3nt: TGTGCCAGCAGTCGGGGGGTTAGCAATCAGCCCCAGCATTTT
CDR3aa: CASSRGVSNQPQHF

d_gene: TRBD2
v_gene: TRBV10-2
abundance: .
j_gene: TRBJ2-1
CDR3nt: TGCGCCAGCAGTGAAGGGGCGGGGGAGGGTGAGCAGTTCTTC
CDR3aa: CASSEGAGEGEQFF

d_gene: TRBD1
v_gene: TRBV29-1
abundance: .
j_gene: TRBJ1-1
CDR3nt: TGCAGCGTCCAGGGGGCGAGGACTGAAGCTTTCTTT
CDR3aa: CSVQGARTEAFF

d_gene: .
v_gene: TRBV4-2
abundance: .
j_gene: TRBJ2-3
CDR3nt: TGTGCCAGCAGCCCAGGGACTGCCACAGATACGCAGTATTTT
CDR3aa: CASSPGTATDTQYF

d_gene: .
v_gene: TRBV6-5
abundance: few
j_gene: TRBJ1-1
CDR3nt: TGTGCCAGCACTCTGAACACTGAAGCTTTCTTT
CDR3aa: CASTLNTEAFF

d_gene: .
v_gene: TRBV5-5
abundance: .
j_gene: TRBJ2-3
CDR3nt: TGTGCCAGCAGCCCAGGGGTTTCGGACACAGATACGCAGTATTTT
CDR3aa: CASSPGVSDTDTQYF

d_gene: TRBD1
v_gene: TRBV5-1
abundance: .
j_gene: TRBJ2-5
CDR3nt: TGCGCCAGCAGCTGGGACAGCGAGAAAGAGACCCAGTACTTC
CDR3aa: CASSWDSEKETQYF

d_gene: .
v_gene: TRBV2
abundance: .
j_gene: TRBJ2-2
CDR3nt: TGTGCCAGCAGTCGGGACTGGACCGGGGAGCTGTTTTTT
CDR3aa: CASSRDWTGELFF

d_gene: TRBD1
v_gene: TRBV27
abundance: .
j_gene: TRBJ1-6
CDR3nt: TGTGCCAGCAGCTACCTCACAGGGGGCAAGGATTCACCCCTCCACTTT
CDR3aa: CASSYLTGGKDSPLHF

d_gene: .
v_gene: TRBV29-1
abundance: once
j_gene: TRBJ2-1
CDR3nt: TGCAGTTCTTTTGGTTCTGCGAGTGAGCAGTTCTTC
CDR3aa: CSSFGSASEQFF

d_gene: .
v_gene: TRBV7-9
abundance: .
j_gene: TRBJ2-2
CDR3nt: TGTGCCGAATCCAGGGGGGCCGCCGGGGAGCTGTTTTTT
CDR3aa: CAESRGAAGELFF

d_gene: TRBD1
v_gene: TRBV7-9
abundance: .
j_gene: TRBJ2-1
CDR3nt: TGTGCCAGCAGCTTAGAATTTTTTGGGACAGGGGGTCGGTATGAGCAGTTCTTC
CDR3aa: CASSLEFFGTGGRYEQFF

d_gene: TRBD2
v_gene: TRBV7-2
abundance: .
j_gene: TRBJ2-7
CDR3nt: TGTGCCAGCAGCCCCGGGAGGGTTAGCTACGAGCAGTACTTC
CDR3aa: CASSPGRVSYEQYF

d_gene: .
v_gene: TRBV9
abundance: .
j_gene: TRBJ2-1
CDR3nt: TGTGCCAGCAGCTTAAGGCCCGACGGGGGCAATGAGCAGTTCTTC
CDR3aa: CASSLRPDGGNEQFF

d_gene: TRBD2
v_gene: TRBV9
abundance: .
j_gene: TRBJ2-3
CDR3nt: TGTGCCAGCAGCGTAGAAGCGGGGGGCACAGATACGCAGTATTTT
CDR3aa: CASSVEAGGTDTQYF

d_gene: TRBD1
v_gene: TRBV27
abundance: .
j_gene: TRBJ2-1
CDR3nt: TGTGCCAGCAGTTTCCTGGGACAGCCGTTAGTTGATGAGCAGTTCTTC
CDR3aa: CASSFLGQPLVDEQFF

d_gene: TRBD2
v_gene: TRBV11-2
abundance: .
j_gene: TRBJ2-1
CDR3nt: TGTGCCAGCAGCTTAGGCGGGGGGAATACTTACAATGAGCAGTTCTTC
CDR3aa: CASSLGGGNTYNEQFF

d_gene: .
v_gene: TRBV11-2
abundance: .
j_gene: TRBJ2-7
CDR3nt: TGTGCCAGCAGCTTAGATAGCCTCTACGAGCAGTACTTC
CDR3aa: CASSLDSLYEQYF

d_gene: TRBD2
v_gene: TRBV7-9
abundance: .
j_gene: TRBJ2-2
CDR3nt: TGTTCCAGCAGCTTAGGACTAGCGGGGAACACCGGGGAGCTGTTTTTT
CDR3aa: CSSSLGLAGNTGELFF

d_gene: TRBD1
v_gene: TRBV6-5
abundance: .
j_gene: TRBJ1-2
CDR3nt: TGTGCCAGCAGCCCCCGACAGGGGACCTATGGCTACACCTTC
CDR3aa: CASSPRQGTYGYTF

d_gene: .
v_gene: TRBV4-1
abundance: .
j_gene: TRBJ1-3
CDR3nt: TGCGCCAGCAGCCAAGGGGGCCTTCGAAGCGGAAACACCATATATTTT
CDR3aa: CASSQGGLRSGNTIYF

d_gene: .
v_gene: TRBV5-1
abundance: .
j_gene: TRBJ1-1
CDR3nt: TGCGCCAGCAGCTTGGTCGGGGGGAGGAACACTGAAGCTTTCTTT
CDR3aa: CASSLVGGRNTEAFF